This T cell receptor (beta chain) was recorded in a study of T-cell memory formation after mild COVID-19. In the study overall: Largely donor-specific TCR clusters were found. Study results and caveats: The second-wave clones peaking on day 37 were not confirmed as SARS-CoV-2-specific. CD4+ contracting clones were found mainly in CM and EM, and CD8+ ones in EMRA. Clones shrinking between day 15 and 85 showed a balanced CD4/CD8 split, and those that grew later tilted toward CD4+.

The CDR3 runs to 14 residues. Germline CDR1 and CDR2: DFQATT and SNEGSKA (reference sequence). The V end was cut by 5 bases, the J end by 0 bases, with 14 bases between. TCRdb fed the 5' RACE reads into MiXCR, producing one record per CDR3 protein. Of some 190,000 distinct CDR3 sequences listed, approximately 16% are singletons. With respect to this clonotype: Its target is unknown.

The gene calls are TRBV20-1 and TRBJ2-7; D may be TRBD1 (5 bases). Sequenced material: PBMCs or a T cell subset sorted from them (not recorded which). This receptor was obtained from an adult woman who had mild COVID-19 (a few samples of this study predate the infection). Cell type and time point are not known. The CDR3 nucleotides are TGCAGTGCTGGACAACTCCACCGCTCCTACGAGCAGTACTTC. It codes for CSAGQLHRSYEQYF.